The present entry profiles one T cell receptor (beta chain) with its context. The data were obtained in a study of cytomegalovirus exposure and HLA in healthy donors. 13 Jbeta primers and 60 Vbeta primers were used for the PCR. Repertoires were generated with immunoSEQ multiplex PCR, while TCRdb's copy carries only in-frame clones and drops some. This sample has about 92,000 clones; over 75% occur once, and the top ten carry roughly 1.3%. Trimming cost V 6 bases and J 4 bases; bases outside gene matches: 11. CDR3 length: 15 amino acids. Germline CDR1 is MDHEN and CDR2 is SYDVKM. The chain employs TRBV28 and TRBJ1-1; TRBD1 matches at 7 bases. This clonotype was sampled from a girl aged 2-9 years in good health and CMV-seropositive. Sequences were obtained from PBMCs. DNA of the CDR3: TGTGCCAGCAGGAGGTGGGGGTCAGGGGGCACTGAAGCTTTCTTT. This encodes CASRRWGSGGTEAFF. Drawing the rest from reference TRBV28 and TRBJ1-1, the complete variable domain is DVKVTQSSRYLVKRTGEKVFLECVQDMDHENMFWYRQDPGLGLRLIYFSYDVKMKEKGDIPEGYSVSREKKERFSLILESASTNQTSMYLCASRRWGSGGTEAFFGQGTRLTVV.